The 28 T cell receptor beta chains given below trace back to one sample, sequenced in a study of T cell changes during pregnancy in multiple sclerosis. Measured with immunoSEQ multiplex PCR; TCRdb has only the in-frame clones, and not every one. The sample has around 36,000 clones, around 90% seen once. The sequences come from CD4+ T cells from peripheral blood mononuclear cells, collected in the third trimester of pregnancy. These receptors were obtained from a female donor with multiple sclerosis, enrolled in a pregnancy study.

The gene calls are TRBV4-1 and TRBJ2-5; the D is unclear. Germline V CDR1 and CDR2: MGHRA, YSYEKL. Trimming shortened V by 0 bases and J by 9 bases, and 11 bases separated the two germline ends. The CDR3 runs 13 residues. CDR3 sequence reads: CASSQDSVLAQYF. In DNA, the CDR3 is TGCGCCAGCAGCCAAGACTCGGTCCTTGCCCAGTACTTC.

CDR3 DNA sequence: TGTGCCAGTAGTTCCCGATACAGGAAGCCGAACACTGAAGCTTTCTTT. Amino acid sequence: CASSSRYRKPNTEAFF. V usage is TRBV19 and J usage is TRBJ1-1, with D tentatively TRBD1 (5 bases). The germline V gene has CDR1 LNHDA and CDR2 SQIVND (reference sequence). The CDR3 runs to 16 residues. Trimming removed 5 bases from V and 1 base from J, with 17 bases in between. The full variable domain, rest sourced from reference TRBV19 and TRBJ1-1, is DGGITQSPKYLFRKEGQNVTLSCEQNLNHDAMYWYRQDPGQGLRLIYYSQIVNDFQKGDIAEGYSVSREKKESFPLTVTSAQKNPTAFYLCASSSRYRKPNTEAFFGQGTRLTVV.

The rearrangement joins TRBV7-9 to TRBJ1-2; D uncertain. The CDR3 length is 14 residues. Trimming shortened V by 7 bases and J by 2 bases, and 14 bases separated the two germline ends. The germline gives CDR1 SEHNR, CDR2 FQNEAQ (reference sequence). The CDR3 DNA reads TGTGCCAGCACCCGTGGGGAGGGCAACTATGGCTACACCTTC. Translated, it gives CASTRGEGNYGYTF.

The chain recombines TRBV6-1 with TRBJ1-1; D possibly corresponds to TRBD1 (5 bases). Germline CDR1 is MNHNS and CDR2 is SASEGT. V was trimmed by 10 bases and J by 1 base, leaving 13 bases between them. CDR3 length equals 13 residues. For the CDR3, the DNA is TGTGCCATCAAATTGACAGAGAACACTGAAGCTTTCTTT. Translation: CAIKLTENTEAFF.

This CDR3 is CASSLGTPGGTDTQYF. In nucleotides, the CDR3 is TGTGCCAGCAGCTTGGGGACACCAGGAGGCACAGATACGCAGTATTTT. The chain joins TRBV7-9 to TRBJ2-3; D possibly corresponds to TRBD1 (6 bases). Germline loops: CDR1 SEHNR, CDR2 FQNEAQ (reference sequence). The ends were cut back, 3 bases at V and 1 base at J, with 14 bases in the middle. The CDR3 is made up of 16 amino acids. The entire variable domain, with the rest obtained from reference TRBV7-9 and TRBJ2-3, is as follows: DTGVSQNPRHKITKRGQNVTFRCDPISEHNRLYWYRQTLGQGPEFLTYFQNEAQLEKSRLLSDRFSAERPKGSFSTLEIQRTEQGDSAMYLCASSLGTPGGTDTQYFGPGTRLTVL.

The V and J genes are TRBV7-2 and TRBJ2-1; 9 nucleotides match TRBD1. With V trimmed by 4 bases and J by 4 bases, 8 bases remained unmatched. The germline CDR1 and CDR2 sequences are SGHTA and FQGNSA. CDR3 length: 16 residues. CDR3 in DNA: TGTGCCAGCAGCTGGCGCCCGGGACAGGGTTACAATGAGCAGTTCTTC. Amino acid sequence: CASSWRPGQGYNEQFF. The full variable domain, with the rest looked up from reference TRBV7-2 and TRBJ2-1, is GAGVSQSPSNKVTEKGKDVELRCDPISGHTALYWYRQSLGQGLEFLIYFQGNSAPDKSGLPSDRFSAERTGGSVSTLTIQRTQQEDSAVYLCASSWRPGQGYNEQFFGPGTRLTVL.

V and J are TRBV11-2 and TRBJ2-1, with D perhaps matching TRBD1 (5 bases). CDR1 SGHAT and CDR2 FQNNGV come from the germline V gene. The CDR3 is 14 amino acids. Trimming took off 3 bases at V and 5 bases at J, with 11 bases between the two ends. Written as DNA, the CDR3 is TGTGCCAGCAGCTTTTTGCGACAGAACAATGAGCAGTTCTTC. Residues: CASSFLRQNNEQFF.

This clone was observed a single time. The J gene is TRBJ2-4, the V gene TRBV28; D is perhaps TRBD1 (6 bases). CDR1 is MDHEN, CDR2 SYDVKM, per germline. The CDR3 sequence is 15 residues long. V lost 5 bases and J 0 bases, leaving 11 bases between the germline ends. The CDR3 sequence is CASSVRGRAKNIQYF. The CDR3 DNA follows: TGTGCCAGCAGTGTCAGGGGCCGAGCCAAAAACATTCAGTACTTC. Based on the CDR3 plus reference TRBV28 and TRBJ2-4, the full variable domain is DVKVTQSSRYLVKRTGEKVFLECVQDMDHENMFWYRQDPGLGLRLIYFSYDVKMKEKGDIPEGYSVSREKKERFSLILESASTNQTSMYLCASSVRGRAKNIQYFGAGTRLSVL.

The chain has TRBV5-1 and TRBJ1-1; TRBD1 aligns across 11 bases. Germline V CDR1 and CDR2: SGHRS, YFSETQ. The V segment lost 4 bases and the J segment 6 bases; nucleotides outside the gene matches: 11. The CDR3 spans 16 residues. The CDR3 DNA sequence: TGCGCCAGCAGCATCCAGGGGACAGGGGGAGGGGCTGAAGCTTTCTTT. Protein product: CASSIQGTGGGAEAFF.

This chain connects TRBV4-1 to TRBJ2-7, with D perhaps matching TRBD2 (6 bases). Germline assignment: CDR1 MGHRA and CDR2 YSYEKL. Deletions cut 8 bases from V and 1 base from J, with 18 bases between. The CDR3 covers 15 residues. CDR3 coding DNA: TGCGCCAGCGCCGCTGGAAGCGCGGGGTCCTACGAGCAGTACTTC. Translation gives CASAAGSAGSYEQYF.

The chain uses TRBV27 and TRBJ1-2, with 8 bases matching TRBD1. The germline V gene encodes CDR1 MNHEY and CDR2 SMNVEV (reference sequence). The ends lost 8 bases at V and 2 bases at J; junction bases unmatched: 19. This CDR3 has 18 residues. Here the CDR3 reads CASGRLRQGSKGNYGYTF. As DNA, the CDR3 is TGTGCCAGCGGACGACTCCGACAGGGGTCAAAGGGGAACTATGGCTACACCTTC.

The J gene is TRBJ1-2, the V gene TRBV10-3; 7 bases map to TRBD1. CDR1 is ENHRY and CDR2 is SYGVKD in the germline V gene. V lost 2 bases to trimming and J lost 4 bases; unmatched junction nucleotides: 7. The CDR3 sequence is 15 residues long. This CDR3 is CAISEEGAGSYGYTF. The DNA for the CDR3 is TGTGCCATCAGTGAGGAGGGGGCGGGATCCTATGGCTACACCTTC.

This chain uses TRBV6-1 with TRBJ1-2; 9 positions agree with TRBD1. V gave up 2 bases and J gave up 1 base; unmatched junction bases: 2. Germline CDR1 MNHNS, CDR2 SASEGT. The CDR3 extends over 15 amino acids. This chain's CDR3 is CASSEWGQGNYGYTF. DNA of the CDR3: TGTGCCAGCAGTGAATGGGGACAGGGTAACTATGGCTACACCTTC.

This clone was observed a handful of times. CDR3 nucleotide sequence: TGCAGCGCTGGGAGTCGGACAGGGGAAGCTTTCTTT. Its translation: CSAGSRTGEAFF. The gene calls are TRBV29-1 and TRBJ1-1; 8 nucleotides align to TRBD1. The CDR3 spans 12 residues. Trimming cost V 7 bases and J 8 bases; bases outside gene matches: 9. Germline values: CDR1 SQVTM, CDR2 ANQGSEA. The entire variable domain, with the rest obtained from reference TRBV29-1 and TRBJ1-1, is as follows: SAVISQKPSRDICQRGTSLTIQCQVDSQVTMMFWYRQQPGQSLTLIATANQGSEATYESGFVIDKFPISRPNLTFSTLTVSNMSPEDSSIYLCSAGSRTGEAFFGQGTRLTVV.

The chain employs TRBV19 and TRBJ1-5; the D gene is possibly TRBD1 (5 bases). Germline CDR1 reads LNHDA; CDR2 reads SQIVND (reference sequence). Trimming pared 3 bases from V and 4 bases from J, leaving 10 bases between. The CDR3 covers 14 residues. The CDR3 region is CASSIRGMNQPQHF. CDR3 DNA: TGTGCCAGTAGTATTCGGGGGATGAATCAGCCCCAGCATTTT.

The chain links TRBV4-1 to TRBJ1-4; a weak D match, TRBD1 (6 bases). The germline CDR1 and CDR2 sequences are MGHRA and YSYEKL. V gave up 3 bases and J gave up 0 bases, with 14 bases separating them. This CDR3 spans 17 amino acids. The CDR3 nucleotides are TGCGCCAGCAGCCAGGGATTCGGACAGACAACTAATGAAAAACTGTTTTTT. Protein sequence: CASSQGFGQTTNEKLFF.

The chain has TRBV11-2 and TRBJ2-5; TRBD1 might be the D (6 bases). Germline CDR1 reads SGHAT; CDR2 reads FQNNGV. V lost 3 bases and J lost 5, with 13 bases in between. The CDR3 contains 14 residues. The CDR3 coding sequence is TGTGCCAGCAGCTTCAGGGGTGGTGTGGAGACCCAGTACTTC. It codes for CASSFRGGVETQYF.

Only one count was recorded for this clone. The chain is built from TRBV21-1 and TRBJ1-2. TRBV21-1 counts as a pseudogene. The CDR3 is made up of 14 amino acids. The CDR3 DNA reads as TGTGCCAGCAGCAAAAGGAGGGGCCACTATGGCTACACCTTC. As protein: CASSKRRGHYGYTF.

As DNA, the CDR3 is TGTGCCAGTCGTGGGACTAGCGGAAAACCGGGGGAGCAGTACTTC. This gives the protein CASRGTSGKPGEQYF. The rearrangement uses TRBV27 and TRBJ2-7; 11 nucleotides agree with TRBD2. Germline CDR1 and CDR2: MNHEY and SMNVEV (reference sequence). The V gene end was trimmed by 9 bases and the J gene end by 7 bases; junction bases not matched to a gene: 14. CDR3 size: 15 residues.

The rearrangement joins TRBV19 to TRBJ1-1; TRBD1 matches 8 bases. The length of the CDR3 is 16 residues. J lost 4 bases, V lost 1 base, and 8 bases had no gene match. CDR1 is LNHDA, CDR2 SQIVND, per germline (reference sequence). The CDR3 DNA follows: TGTGCCAGTAGTATAGTACCGACAGGGGCGGGCACTGAAGCTTTCTTT. This sequence encodes CASSIVPTGAGTEAFF.

The table lists this clone with a count of one. CDR3 sequence reads: CASSRTSGSYEQYF. The DNA for the CDR3 is TGTGCCAGCAGTCGGACTAGCGGTTCCTACGAGCAGTACTTC. The chain combines TRBV6-1 with TRBJ2-7, with 10 bases matching TRBD2. Germline values: CDR1 MNHNS, CDR2 SASEGT. Trimming at V came to 5 bases and at J to 1 base, leaving 2 bases not matched to a gene. This CDR3 has 14 amino acids.

The chain is built from TRBV2 and TRBJ2-6, with a weak D call TRBD1 (5 bases). The CDR3 loop spans 18 amino acids. The V and J ends lost 6 bases and 0 bases respectively, with 18 bases between them. Germline V gene lookup returns CDR1 SNHLY and CDR2 FYNNEI. CDR3 loop: CASRAAINRFSGANVLTF. CDR3 nucleotide sequence: TGTGCCAGCAGAGCCGCGATAAACAGGTTCTCTGGGGCCAACGTCCTGACTTTC.

This clone was found a few times. This sequence joins TRBV28 and TRBJ1-2, with 9 bases that match TRBD1. Germline loops: CDR1 MDHEN, CDR2 SYDVKM. The CDR3 has 17 amino acids. Trimming at V came to 4 bases and at J to 4 bases, leaving 13 bases not matched to a gene. The CDR3, as DNA: TGTGCCAGCAGTTCCCAAACTACCGGGACAGGGAGCTATGGCTACACCTTC. This translates into CASSSQTTGTGSYGYTF.

The chain couples TRBV5-1 to TRBJ1-1; D may be TRBD1 (6 bases). Germline assignment: CDR1 SGHRS and CDR2 YFSETQ. This CDR3 region has 15 residues. With 3 bases removed from V and 7 bases from J, the gap between germline ends came to 19 bases. CDR3 loop: CASSYIGRGYGEAFF. CDR3 bases: TGCGCCAGCAGCTACATAGGGAGGGGGTATGGTGAAGCTTTCTTT.

The sample holds one count of this clone. The rearrangement links TRBV10-3 to TRBJ1-6; TRBD1 matches 7 bases. Germline V gene data show CDR1 as ENHRY and CDR2 as SYGVKD. With V trimmed by 6 bases and J by 5 bases, 4 bases remained unmatched. The CDR3 has 14 amino acids. The CDR3 DNA follows: TGTGCCATCAGGCGACAGGGCGATAATTCACCCCTCCACTTT. Translated: CAIRRQGDNSPLHF.

This clone is a singleton in its sample. The chain employs TRBV11-1 and TRBJ2-1; 7 bases align to TRBD1. The germline CDR1 and CDR2 sequences are SGHAT and FQDESV (reference sequence). Germline trimming cut 1 base from V and 1 base from J; bases unmatched to any gene: 4. The CDR3 contains 16 residues. The DNA for the CDR3 is TGTGCCAGCAGCTTAGAAGGGGACAGTTCCTACAATGAGCAGTTCTTC. Protein: CASSLEGDSSYNEQFF.

The chain links TRBV7-9 to TRBJ2-1; no reliable D call. The CDR3 covers 14 residues. Trimming took 5 bases from V and 6 from J, leaving 14 bases between them. CDR1 and CDR2 from the germline V gene are SEHNR and FQNEAQ (reference sequence). The CDR3 loop reads CASSLQVIVNEQFF. The CDR3 region has the DNA TGTGCCAGCAGCCTGCAGGTGATAGTCAATGAGCAGTTCTTC.

The rearrangement joins TRBV6-5 to TRBJ2-5; D possibly corresponds to TRBD1 (6 bases). This CDR3 region has 13 residues. The V gene's germline CDR1 is MNHEY and CDR2 SVGAGI. Between the trimmed V and J ends, which lost 6 bases and 4 bases, there was a span of 12 bases. CDR3 in amino acids: CASRRTGSETQYF. The CDR3 DNA follows: TGTGCCAGCAGGAGAACAGGGTCAGAGACCCAGTACTTC.